These 13 T cell receptor beta chains were all obtained from the same sample, sequenced in a study of post-analysis software for immune sequencing data. No antigen has been identified for these receptors. The study, taken as a whole, reports: A handful of TRBV segments occurring more often in patients than controls included TRBV5-6, TRBV5-1 and TRBV20-1.

Sequencing libraries made from TCR beta cDNA carried unique molecular identifiers. From the PCR reads, TCRdb called clonotypes with MiXCR, one entry per CDR3 protein. The sample contains 800,000 to 950,000 distinct CDR3 sequences, approximately 53% of which appear only once. The source material was blood. The origin of the receptors is a girl between 10 and 17 years old with multiple sclerosis.

This chain joins TRBV12-3 or TRBV12-4 and TRBJ1-1; D might be TRBD1 (5 bases). This CDR3 is 14 amino acids long. Deletions cut 6 bases from V and 2 bases from J, with 13 bases between. CDR3 nucleotides: TGTGCCAGCAGCCAGGGACGGAGCAACACTGAAGCTTTCTTT. Amino acids: CASSQGRSNTEAFF.

The gene calls are TRBV6-5 and TRBJ2-3; D is possibly TRBD2 (5 bases). This CDR3 has 15 amino acids. V was shortened by 7 bases and J by 1 base, with 15 bases between the two germline ends. CDR1 and CDR2 (germline): MNHEY, SVGAGI. CDR3 nucleotides: TGTGCCAGCATGCCCCCCCCCGGGGGCACAGATACGCAGTATTTT. Its translation: CASMPPPGGTDTQYF.

This chain uses TRBV12-5 with TRBJ1-5, with no clear D. Per germline, CDR1 LGHNT and CDR2 FRNRAP. V gave up 0 bases and J gave up 2 bases, with 23 bases separating them. The CDR3 sequence is 20 residues long. CDR3 coding DNA: TGTGCTAGTGGTTTGGTATGGGATAGGTCACTATGGGTGGGCAATCAGCCCCAGCATTTT. This encodes CASGLVWDRSLWVGNQPQHF.

The chain employs TRBV6-4 and TRBJ2-1, with TRBD2 identical over 9 bases. The CDR3 covers 16 residues. Germline V lookup: CDR1 MRHNA, CDR2 SNTAGT. V lost 2 bases to trimming and J lost 10 bases; unmatched junction nucleotides: 12. The CDR3 loop is CASSDVGGRAGREQFF. The DNA for the CDR3 is TGTGCCAGCAGTGACGTCGGCGGGAGGGCCGGTAGGGAGCAGTTCTTC.

This clonotype has more than one count but fewer than ten. V is TRBV14 and J is TRBJ1-5; D might be TRBD1 (6 bases). The ends were cut back, 1 base at V and 10 bases at J, with 11 bases in the middle. Per germline, CDR1 SGHDN and CDR2 FVKESK. The CDR3 is made up of 13 amino acids. In nucleotides, the CDR3 is TGTGCCAGCAGCCAAGCCAGGGGAACTCCCCAGCATTTT. Protein: CASSQARGTPQHF. The full variable domain, its missing parts supplied by reference TRBV14 and TRBJ1-5, is EAGVTQFPSHSVIEKGQTVTLRCDPISGHDNLYWYRRVMGKEIKFLLHFVKESKQDESGMPNNRFLAERTGGTYSTLKVQPAELEDSGVYFCASSQARGTPQHFGDGTRLSIL.

This clonotype occurred a few times. The chain is built from TRBV3-1 and TRBJ2-3; 8 bases are a match to TRBD2. The CDR3 sequence is 17 residues long. V trimming: 6 bases; J trimming: 2 bases; junction bases outside the gene matches: 13. CDR1 is LGHDT and CDR2 is YNNKEL in the germline V gene (reference sequence). For the CDR3, the DNA is TGTGCCAGCAGACCACTAGGGCCGGGGGGGTTCACAGATACGCAGTATTTT. This sequence encodes CASRPLGPGGFTDTQYF.

V usage is TRBV3-1 and J usage is TRBJ2-3; TRBD2 might be the D (5 bases). CDR1 and CDR2 from the germline V gene are LGHDT and YNNKEL (reference sequence). This CDR3 contains 14 residues. V was trimmed by 4 bases and J by 5 bases, leaving 13 bases between them. CDR3 nucleotides: TGTGCCAGCAGCCTAATACTCGCGGGAGATACGCAGTATTTT. It specifies CASSLILAGDTQYF.

The rearrangement links TRBV12-5 to TRBJ2-5; weak D call: TRBD2 (6 bases). Looked up from germline, CDR1 is LGHNT and CDR2 is FRNRAP. V gave up 8 bases and J gave up 5 bases, with 12 bases separating them. This CDR3 comprises 12 residues. The CDR3 spells CASRSRGETQYF. In nucleotides, the CDR3 is TGTGCTAGTAGATCCCGGGGGGAGACCCAGTACTTC.

Turning to this clonotype: The germline gene is not matched at one end of the junction; a read error may be the cause. The chain combines TRBV12-3 or TRBV12-4 with TRBJ2-7; possible D gene TRBD1, 5 bases. This CDR3 contains 16 residues. The CDR3 loop reads CASSPDSHLVSYGQYF. CDR3 in DNA: TGTGCCAGCAGTCCTGACAGTCACTTAGTATCCTACGGGCAGTACTTC.

The chain couples TRBV15 to TRBJ2-5; 7 nucleotides agree with TRBD2. Per germline, CDR1 LNHNV and CDR2 YYDKDF (reference sequence). V lost 5 bases and J lost 9; bases outside the gene matches: 9. The CDR3 runs 13 residues. The CDR3 DNA follows: TGTGCCACCAGCGGGGGACTATCTGGGTCCCAGTACTTC. Amino acid sequence: CATSGGLSGSQYF.

This clonotype was found a few times. The chain couples TRBV29-1 to TRBJ2-5, with TRBD2 matching over 7 bases. This CDR3 comprises 14 residues. The V gene end was trimmed by 3 bases and the J gene end by 5 bases; junction bases not matched to a gene: 9. Germline V gene lookup returns CDR1 SQVTM and CDR2 ANQGSEA. As DNA, the CDR3 is TGCAGCGTTGACCCCCCGGGGGGACGGGAGACCCAGTACTTC. This encodes CSVDPPGGRETQYF.

This clonotype turned up a few times. J is TRBJ2-1 and V is TRBV29-1; 15 bases are shared with TRBD2. The CDR3 is 15 amino acids. Trimming took 7 bases from V and 7 from J; bases not matched to a gene: 8. Per the germline V gene, CDR1 is SQVTM and CDR2 is ANQGSEA. The CDR3 sequence is CSAGTSGGSWNEQFF. In nucleotides, the CDR3 is TGCAGCGCCGGGACTAGCGGGGGGTCCTGGAATGAGCAGTTCTTC.

The chain recombines TRBV7-3 with TRBJ1-6; TRBD1 agrees at 7 bases. The CDR3 extends over 13 amino acids. Germline-derived CDR1 and CDR2 are SGHTA and FQGTGA. The J segment lost 7 bases and the V segment lost 4 bases, leaving 1 base of the junction unmatched. CDR3 in amino acids: CASSSTGNSPLHF. CDR3 coding DNA: TGTGCCAGCAGCTCGACAGGGAATTCACCCCTCCACTTT.